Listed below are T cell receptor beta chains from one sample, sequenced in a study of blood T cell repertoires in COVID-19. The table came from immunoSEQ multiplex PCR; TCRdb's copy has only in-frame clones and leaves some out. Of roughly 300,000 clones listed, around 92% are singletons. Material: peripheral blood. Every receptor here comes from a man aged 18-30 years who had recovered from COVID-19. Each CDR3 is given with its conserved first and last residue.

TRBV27	CASSPPGLASYEQYF
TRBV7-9	CASSLGSGIRAFF
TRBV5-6	CASSLWDSDYNEQFF
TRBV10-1	CASSEEGGRKDTQYF
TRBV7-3	CASSPWGHSYEQYF
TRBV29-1	CSALRGNGYGYTF
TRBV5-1	CASSLHGNTEAFF
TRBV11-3	CASSPGTSISGVQYF
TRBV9	CASSVGPLSGNTIYF
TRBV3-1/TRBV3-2	CASSQGGADTIYF
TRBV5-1	CASSLGRDNSPLHF